This T cell receptor (beta chain) originates from a study of T-cell reconstitution after alpha-beta-depleted transplantation in children. Study-wide results and caveats: T-cell numbers and diversity one year post-transplant derived largely from freshly generated T cells.

Unique molecular identifiers were used to barcode this TCRbeta library. TCRdb analysed the PCR reads with MiXCR anew, one entry per CDR3 protein. The sample has hundreds of thousands of distinct CDR3 sequences; approximately 15% are singletons. This clonotype came up a few times. Its antigen is currently unknown. Sequenced material: PBMCs, mostly from graft donor cells, taken 360 days after TCRalphabeta/CD19-depleted stem cell transplant. This clonotype was sampled from a male patient aged 2-15 years who had a stem cell transplant for acute lymphoblastic leukemia, so the T cells may come from the graft donor.

As DNA, the CDR3 is TGTGCCACCAGTGATAAGGGTTTGGCCAAAAACATTCAGTACTTC. Translated, it gives CATSDKGLAKNIQYF. The genes are TRBV24-1 and TRBJ2-4; D is ambiguous. V lost 3 bases to trimming and J lost 1 base, with 9 bases between them. From germline, CDR1 is KGHDR and CDR2 SFDVKD. This CDR3 contains 15 residues.